One sample yielded the 20 T cell receptor beta chains listed below, sequenced in a study of identical twins. In TCRdb, the 5' RACE reads were re-called with MiXCR into one record per CDR3 protein. The data hold 410,000 or so distinct CDR3 sequences, with under 20% observed a single time. Sequencing was carried out using naive T cells sorted from blood. The origin of the receptors is a man aged 50-59 years in good health.

This chain connects TRBV4-1 to TRBJ1-6, with TRBD1 identical over 9 bases. V shed 0 bases and J 9 bases; nucleotides not matched to a gene: 9. CDR1 and CDR2 from the germline V gene are MGHRA and YSYEKL. This CDR3 has 17 residues. This chain's CDR3 is CASSQDITGGRGSPLHF. The DNA of the CDR3 is TGCGCCAGCAGCCAAGATATAACAGGGGGCCGTGGTTCACCCCTCCACTTT.

This clonotype has more than one count but fewer than ten. V gene TRBV20-1 combines with J gene TRBJ1-5, with 9 positions matching TRBD1. V trimming: 2 bases; J trimming: 7 bases; junction bases outside the gene matches: 9. Germline V lookup: CDR1 DFQATT, CDR2 SNEGSKA (reference sequence). This CDR3 spans 15 amino acids. CDR3 amino acids: CSARPLDRGYQPQHF. The DNA for the CDR3 is TGCAGTGCTAGACCTCTCGACAGGGGGTACCAGCCCCAGCATTTT.

In its sample, this clonotype was seen a few times. V gene TRBV12-3 or TRBV12-4 combines with J gene TRBJ2-1; 8 nucleotides align to TRBD2. Germline trimming cut 5 bases from V and 4 bases from J; bases unmatched to any gene: 7. The CDR3 has 15 amino acids. The CDR3 DNA reads as TGTGCCAGCAGTCTATCGGGACTAGAGTACAATGAGCAGTTCTTC. This gives the protein CASSLSGLEYNEQFF.

This clonotype was counted at least ten times. The gene calls are TRBV20-1 and TRBJ2-7, with 8 positions matching TRBD2. After removal of 3 bases from V and 3 bases from J, the junction contained 4 bases not matched to a gene. CDR1 DFQATT and CDR2 SNEGSKA come from the germline V gene (reference sequence). This CDR3 region has 13 residues. The CDR3 loop is CSASSGGFYEQYF. As DNA, the CDR3 is TGCAGTGCTAGTTCGGGGGGGTTCTACGAGCAGTACTTC.

Only a few counts were recorded for this clonotype. V usage is TRBV11-2 and J usage is TRBJ2-2; TRBD1 might be the D (6 bases). Trimming took 4 bases from V and 10 from J, leaving 19 bases between them. Germline loops: CDR1 SGHAT, CDR2 FQNNGV. This CDR3 has 15 amino acids. CDR3 nucleotide sequence: TGTGCCAGCAGCTCGTCCCGGGACAAAGTCGTGGAGCTGTTTTTT. This encodes CASSSSRDKVVELFF.

This clonotype came up many times. The CDR3 loop is CASSRNEGDTQYF. The CDR3 DNA reads as TGCGCCAGCAGTCGGAACGAGGGGGATACGCAGTATTTT. This sequence joins TRBV4-1 and TRBJ2-3, with D possibly being TRBD1 or TRBD2 (5 bases each). There are 13 residues in the CDR3. Between the trimmed V and J ends, which lost 6 bases and 6 bases, there was a span of 13 bases. Germline V gene data show CDR1 as MGHRA and CDR2 as YSYEKL.

V usage is TRBV11-1 and J usage is TRBJ2-1, with D perhaps TRBD2 (7 bases). The CDR3 covers 15 residues. Germline V gene data show CDR1 as SGHAT and CDR2 as FQDESV (reference sequence). V lost 4 bases and J 6 bases, leaving 16 bases between the germline ends. The CDR3 DNA sequence: TGTGCCAGCAGCTCCACGCGGGGGCCGTTCAATGAGCAGTTCTTC. Its translation is CASSSTRGPFNEQFF.

This clonotype was observed many times. The chain has TRBV20-1 and TRBJ2-7, with a weak D call TRBD1 (5 bases). The germline V gene encodes CDR1 DFQATT and CDR2 SNEGSKA (reference sequence). The ends were cut back, 6 bases at V and 7 bases at J, with 19 bases in the middle. CDR3 length equals 13 residues. The CDR3 region is CSAQDTGVEEQYF. CDR3 sequence (DNA): TGCAGTGCCCAGGACACAGGAGTCGAGGAGCAGTACTTC.

In its sample, this clonotype was seen a few times. The chain couples TRBV12-3 or TRBV12-4 to TRBJ1-1, with 8 nucleotides matching TRBD1. The V segment lost 5 bases and the J segment 0 bases; nucleotides outside the gene matches: 11. The CDR3 covers 17 residues. CDR3 protein: CASSHRGTGPVNTEAFF. In nucleotides, the CDR3 is TGTGCCAGCAGTCATCGAGGGACAGGACCCGTGAACACTGAAGCTTTCTTT.

This chain links TRBV24-1 with TRBJ1-5; unclear D gene. This CDR3 is 14 amino acids long. V gave up 5 bases and J gave up 3 bases, with 10 bases separating them. CDR1 and CDR2 (germline): KGHDR, SFDVKD. CDR3 nucleotide sequence: TGTGCCACCAGTGTTTGGTCATCCAATCAGCCCCAGCATTTT. Amino acids: CATSVWSSNQPQHF.

The chain employs TRBV7-8 and TRBJ1-1, with unresolved D. The CDR3 extends over 15 amino acids. CDR1 SGHVS and CDR2 FQNEAQ come from the germline V gene. V was clipped by 1 base and J by 1 base, with 10 bases between them. The CDR3 DNA follows: TGTGCCAGCAGCTTAGACTCTGTACGGAACACTGAAGCTTTCTTT. Its protein is CASSLDSVRNTEAFF.

The V gene is TRBV7-3, the J gene TRBJ2-1; D might be TRBD2 (6 bases). This CDR3 comprises 15 residues. Trimming stripped 1 base from V and 1 base from J, with 8 bases between. CDR1 is SGHTA and CDR2 is FQGTGA in the germline V gene. CDR3 bases: TGTGCCAGCAGCTTAATGGCGGGGTCCTACAATGAGCAGTTCTTC. Protein sequence: CASSLMAGSYNEQFF.

This clonotype was detected only a few times. The rearrangement joins TRBV5-1 to TRBJ2-7; 8 nucleotides align to TRBD2. This CDR3 is 13 amino acids long. Germline V gives CDR1 SGHRS, CDR2 YFSETQ. V was clipped by 1 base and J by 3 bases; unmatched bases: 0. Here the CDR3 reads CASSLTSGYEQYF. The CDR3 region has the DNA TGCGCCAGCAGCTTGACTAGCGGCTACGAGCAGTACTTC.

This clonotype occurred a few times. The V and J genes are TRBV30 and TRBJ2-7; weak D call: TRBD1 (8 bases). Germline CDR1 reads GTSNPN; CDR2 reads SVGIG (reference sequence). The ends were cut back, 0 bases at V and 5 bases at J, with 14 bases in the middle. This CDR3 is built from 14 residues. The CDR3 sequence is CAWSVSTGGDEQYF. CDR3 in DNA: TGTGCCTGGAGTGTAAGCACAGGGGGGGACGAGCAGTACTTC. The full variable domain, in which reference TRBV30 and TRBJ2-7 provide the parts outside the CDR3, is SQTIHQWPATLVQPVGSPLSLECTVEGTSNPNLYWYRQAAGRGLQLLFYSVGIGQISSEVPQNLSASRPQDRQFILSSKKLLLSDSGFYLCAWSVSTGGDEQYFGPGTRLTVT.

This clonotype was seen more than once but under ten times. The chain combines TRBV20-1 with TRBJ2-7, with 14 bases that match TRBD2. Trimming removed 6 bases from V and 5 bases from J; junction bases left unmatched: 6. CDR1 is DFQATT, CDR2 SNEGSKA, per germline (reference sequence). This CDR3 is 14 amino acids long. CDR3 sequence reads: CSAVGTSGSNEQYF. In DNA form, the CDR3 reads TGCAGTGCCGTCGGGACTAGCGGGAGTAACGAGCAGTACTTC.

This clonotype was seen more than once but under ten times. The chain couples TRBV5-1 to TRBJ1-1; D is uncertain. The germline V and J ends were trimmed by 2 bases and 3 bases, with 8 bases remaining between them. Looked up from germline, CDR1 is SGHRS and CDR2 is YFSETQ. This CDR3 contains 13 residues. This CDR3 is CASSLTEYTEAFF. The CDR3 region has the DNA TGCGCCAGCAGCTTAACAGAATACACTGAAGCTTTCTTT.

The V call is TRBV2, the J call TRBJ2-1; no clear D. Germline-derived CDR1 and CDR2 are SNHLY and FYNNEI. V was clipped by 3 bases and J by 5 bases, with 14 bases between them. There are 15 residues in the CDR3. The DNA for the CDR3 is TGTGCCAGCAGTGACACAGCCTTGCCGGACAATGAGCAGTTCTTC. Its protein product is CASSDTALPDNEQFF. The complete variable domain, with remaining parts taken from reference TRBV2 and TRBJ2-1, reads EPEVTQTPSHQVTQMGQEVILRCVPISNHLYFYWYRQILGQKVEFLVSFYNNEISEKSEIFDDQFSVERPDGSNFTLKIRSTKLEDSAMYFCASSDTALPDNEQFFGPGTRLTVL.

The chain combines TRBV20-1 with TRBJ1-1, with D perhaps TRBD1 (6 bases). This CDR3 has 15 amino acids. Germline CDR1 reads DFQATT; CDR2 reads SNEGSKA (reference sequence). Trimming removed 2 bases from V and 2 bases from J, with 15 bases in between. The CDR3 spells CSARTPAGANTEAFF. The CDR3 DNA is TGCAGTGCTAGAACCCCCGCAGGGGCTAACACTGAAGCTTTCTTT.

In this sample, this clonotype turned up many times. The chain combines TRBV7-9 with TRBJ1-2; the D gene is possibly TRBD1 (6 bases). The CDR3 is made up of 15 amino acids. CDR1 is SEHNR, CDR2 FQNEAQ, per germline (reference sequence). V was clipped by 5 bases and J by 1 base, with 14 bases between them. This chain's CDR3 is CASSPTGGSNYGYTF. As DNA, the CDR3 is TGTGCCAGCAGCCCGACAGGAGGAAGTAACTATGGCTACACCTTC. Full variable domain (remainder filled in from reference TRBV7-9 and TRBJ1-2): DTGVSQNPRHKITKRGQNVTFRCDPISEHNRLYWYRQTLGQGPEFLTYFQNEAQLEKSRLLSDRFSAERPKGSFSTLEIQRTEQGDSAMYLCASSPTGGSNYGYTFGSGTRLTVV.

This clonotype appeared a few times. The rearrangement joins TRBV5-6 to TRBJ1-2; D not certain. Germline lookup yields CDR1 SGHDT and CDR2 YYEEEE. V shed 6 bases and J shed 8 bases, with 14 bases lying between them. The CDR3 is made up of 12 amino acids. CDR3 protein: CASKDQRNGYTF. CDR3 in DNA: TGTGCCAGCAAGGATCAAAGGAACGGCTACACCTTC.